This T cell receptor beta chain was obtained from a study of shared clonotypes between healthy human individuals (dated by TCRdb to about 2020). Context from the whole study: The cohort comprised two women and a few men aged 18 to 49 years. For each donor, CD4 naive and CD4 memory were each given three plates, CD8 naive was given two plates, and CD8 memory was given one plate. Blood TCR repertoires of roughly 5 healthy adults were deeply sequenced to estimate repertoire size and the extent of clonotype sharing between individuals. To increase sequencing depth and limit assay-specific biases, TCR repertoire library preparation and sequencing were carried out by different laboratories using diverse techniques. Per donor, leukapheresis produced somewhere between about 0.9 and 10 billion PBMCs. Broader findings and caveats from the paper: About 5% of naive CD4, 3.5% of naive CD8, 2.3% of memory CD4, and about 0.4% of memory CD8 clonotypes were shared across several donors. Incomplete sequencing was indicated by rarefaction of sorted-subset datasets, despite the large sequencing depth. The small number of donors limited the genetic and exposure-history diversity represented. Larger estimated clonotype richness was generally found for naive subsets than for memory subsets. Sampling was restricted to blood, and TCR repertoires in tissue are likely to differ from TCR repertoires in blood. Pairwise subsampling indicated that sequencing depth was expected to affect the degree of clonotype sharing among donors. Compared with non-shared clonotypes, the clonotypes found in all four sorted-subset donors had higher generation probabilities.

Donors were healthy HIV-negative adults with no recently reported acute infections or vaccinations. Every donor was a Caucasian adult residing in Nashville, Tennessee, USA. CD4+ T cells were enriched by magnetic negative selection, after which naive cells were positively selected on CD45RA and the negative fraction was taken as the memory subset. Blood was obtained by leukapheresis, after which PBMCs were separated by Ficoll-Histopaque density gradient centrifugation and cryopreserved in liquid nitrogen vapor phase. Purity and quantity of every magnetically sorted T cell population were checked by analytical flow cytometry. Genomic DNA was isolated from each sorted fraction and quantified by UV absorbance on a Nanodrop 2000c. CDR1 and CDR2 are read off the germline V gene as ENHRY and SYGVKD. The CDR3, cysteine through phenylalanine, is 13 amino acids long. The entry retains the CDR3 DNA only, 39 bases that are in frame from base 1. After removal of 8 bases from V and 2 bases from J, the junction retains 3 bases not matched to a gene.

Using the deep immunoSEQ assay, TCR CDR3 regions were amplified from genomic DNA by multiplex PCR. Extracted genomic DNA from each cell subset was spread evenly across all wells of several immunoSEQ 96-well plates, with each plate serving as a replicate. For sorted subsets, each replicate PCR was loaded with 200 ng genomic DNA, equivalent to about 33,000 T cell genomes. Purified libraries were measured with a Qubit 3.0 fluorometer, size-checked on a Bioanalyzer 2100, and measured again with the KAPA Library Quantification kit. Every immunoSEQ 96-well plate was sequenced on a dedicated single-read 150-cycle Illumina NextSeq 550 flow cell. The authors' pipeline ran thus. Because the immunoSEQ output included only junctional sequences and no quality scores, the filtering could not be the same as the filtering used for full-length reads. To assign V/J genes and CDR3, sequences were annotated against IMGT germline references using PyIR, a Python wrapper for IgBLAST v1.9. Any read was removed if the V/J assignment was weak (E-value above 1e-6), the CDR3 was missing, or the read contained stop codons, out-of-frame junctions, or ambiguous translated residues. V3J clonotypes were defined as sequences sharing the same inferred V gene, J gene, and CDR3 amino acid sequence. The percentage overlap between two repertoires was calculated by dividing the number of shared unique clonotypes by the size of the smaller repertoire. RTK rarefaction, the Chao1 estimator, and Recon v2.1 estimates of unobserved clonotypes were used to assess repertoire richness. For all TCRbeta clonotypes obtained by the gDNA method from a few donors, generation probabilities were computed with OLGA. Sourced from immuneACCESS, this table was stored by TCRdb with only in-frame sequences that have V and J called. A share of the clones is absent; for the studies checked, an unresolved V gene accounts for under half, and the remainder has no known explanation. From that table come the V and J calls and clone size; the DNA was used to work out D and trimming. The table for this sample lists some 1 million clones; about 77% of them were counted only once. The biggest ten clones account for 1.5% of the sample.

With respect to this clone: No cognate antigen has been identified for it. Base qualities are not provided; no much larger clone lies one nucleotide away. This sample includes further DNA sequences coding for the same CDR3.

The V and J segments used are TRBV10-3 and TRBJ2-3; 8 nucleotides in the junction match TRBD2. The specimen was memory CD4+ T cells sorted from blood. The cell subset or site label of this sample denotes: CD45RA-negative fraction. This TCR derives from a man aged 18-30 years in good health. The CDR3 reads CAISGGATDTQYF. The sequence in DNA is TGTGCCATCTCGGGAGGGGCCACAGATACGCAGTATTTT.